These T cell receptor beta chains were read from a single sample in a study of T cells after posttransplantation cyclophosphamide. Sequenced by immunoSEQ multiplex PCR; TCRdb stores in-frame clones only, minus some. Among 30,000 to 45,000 clones listed, roughly 73% were seen once. Specimen: CD4+ T cells sorted from blood, collected just over 1,900 days after a stem cell transplant with posttransplant cyclophosphamide. These receptors were collected from a female patient between 35 and 55 years old who received an allogeneic stem cell transplant from a related donor, was CMV-positive, and had no GVHD. The graft donor may have given rise to some T cells. The CDR3 runs from the conserved cysteine through the conserved F or W. D genes are given only for firm matches. A row's size may be missing; if present it is once, few, many or a size class.

D	V	size	J	CDR3	DNA
.	TRBV5-6	.	TRBJ1-1	CASSLQYRVNTEAFF	TGTGCCAGCAGCTTGCAGTACAGGGTCAACACTGAAGCTTTCTTT
TRBD1	TRBV5-4	.	TRBJ1-6	CASSLVGGPLNSPLHF	TGTGCCAGCAGCTTGGTAGGGGGCCCTTTGAATTCACCCCTCCACTTT
.	TRBV5-6	.	TRBJ1-4	CASSGPSDVREKLFF	TGTGCCAGCAGCGGCCCCTCCGACGTGCGGGAAAAACTGTTTTTT
.	TRBV7-7	.	TRBJ2-5	CASSSLPSLRETQYF	TGTGCTAGCAGCTCCCTCCCCAGTCTCAGGGAGACCCAGTACTTC
TRBD2	TRBV5-1	.	TRBJ2-5	CASMPAGAEETQYF	TGCGCCAGCATGCCAGCGGGGGCAGAAGAGACCCAGTACTTC
.	TRBV4-2	few	TRBJ1-4	CASSQELRQGGEKLFF	TGTGCCAGCAGCCAAGAACTTCGGCAGGGAGGAGAAAAACTGTTTTTT
.	TRBV6-4	.	TRBJ1-5	CATTGVDNQPQHF	TGTGCCACCACCGGGGTAGACAATCAGCCCCAGCATTTT
.	TRBV19	.	TRBJ2-1	CASSERDFALSEQFF	TGTGCCAGTAGTGAACGGGACTTTGCCCTCAGTGAGCAGTTCTTC
TRBD1	TRBV19	.	TRBJ1-2	CASSVRDRGAGYTF	TGTGCCAGTAGTGTCCGGGACAGGGGGGCTGGCTACACCTTC
.	TRBV19	.	TRBJ1-5	CASNSRQVHQPQHF	TGTGCCAGTAATAGTCGTCAGGTCCATCAGCCCCAGCATTTT
TRBD2	TRBV19	.	TRBJ2-7	CASSQGGLRTYEQYF	TGTGCCAGTAGTCAGGGAGGGCTTAGAACCTACGAGCAGTACTTC
.	TRBV4-1	.	TRBJ2-5	CASSSQLGGETQYF	TGCGCCAGCAGCTCCCAACTAGGAGGGGAGACCCAGTACTTC
TRBD1	TRBV10-3	.	TRBJ1-2	CATESRDRGRSDYGYTF	TGTGCCACCGAATCCCGGGACAGGGGGCGGAGCGACTATGGCTACACCTTC
.	TRBV6-6	.	TRBJ2-6	CASSYPQLSGANVLTF	TGTGCCAGCAGTTACCCACAGCTCTCTGGGGCCAACGTCCTGACTTTC
.	TRBV5-8	.	TRBJ2-5	CASSGLVHHQETQYF	TGTGCCAGCAGCGGCCTGGTCCACCACCAAGAGACCCAGTACTTC
.	TRBV27	few	TRBJ2-3	CASSFKGRSTDTQYF	TGTGCCAGCAGTTTCAAGGGGAGGAGCACAGATACGCAGTATTTT
.	TRBV10-3	.	TRBJ1-1	CAISDRRENTEAFF	TGTGCCATCAGTGACAGGAGGGAGAACACTGAAGCTTTCTTT
TRBD1	TRBV7-3	.	TRBJ2-1	CASSAWGTGAYNEQFF	TGTGCCAGCAGCGCATGGGGGACAGGGGCATACAATGAGCAGTTCTTC
.	TRBV5-1	.	TRBJ2-5	CASSEEGQKTQYF	TGCGCCAGCAGCGAGGAGGGTCAGAAGACCCAGTACTTC
TRBD1	TRBV9	.	TRBJ2-3	CASSGHQGAQDTQYF	TGTGCCAGCAGCGGACATCAGGGGGCTCAAGATACGCAGTATTTT
.	TRBV11-1	few	TRBJ1-6	CASSLMDGRYSPLHF	TGTGCCAGCAGCCTAATGGACGGGAGATATTCACCCCTCCACTTT
.	TRBV9	once	TRBJ1-1	CASSGTEDEAFF	TGTGCCAGCAGCGGGACAGAAGATGAAGCTTTCTTT
.	TRBV7-9	.	TRBJ1-5	CASSFGGEGQPQHF	TGTGCCAGCAGCTTCGGAGGGGAAGGTCAGCCCCAGCATTTT
TRBD1	TRBV5-1	.	TRBJ2-3	CASSPGQGMGTDTQYF	TGCGCCAGCAGCCCCGGACAGGGGATGGGCACAGATACGCAGTATTTT
TRBD1	TRBV5-1	.	TRBJ1-1	CASSFSTTGTGAEAFF	TGCGCCAGCAGCTTTTCTACGACAGGGACGGGCGCTGAAGCTTTCTTT
.	TRBV4-1	.	TRBJ2-3	CASSHLPGLSTDTQYF	TGCGCCAGCAGCCACCTTCCAGGGCTTAGCACAGATACGCAGTATTTT
TRBD2	TRBV10-3	.	TRBJ2-1	CAIRGEAGGASIIGEQFF	TGTGCCATCAGGGGGGAAGCCGGGGGGGCATCGATTATAGGTGAGCAGTTCTTC